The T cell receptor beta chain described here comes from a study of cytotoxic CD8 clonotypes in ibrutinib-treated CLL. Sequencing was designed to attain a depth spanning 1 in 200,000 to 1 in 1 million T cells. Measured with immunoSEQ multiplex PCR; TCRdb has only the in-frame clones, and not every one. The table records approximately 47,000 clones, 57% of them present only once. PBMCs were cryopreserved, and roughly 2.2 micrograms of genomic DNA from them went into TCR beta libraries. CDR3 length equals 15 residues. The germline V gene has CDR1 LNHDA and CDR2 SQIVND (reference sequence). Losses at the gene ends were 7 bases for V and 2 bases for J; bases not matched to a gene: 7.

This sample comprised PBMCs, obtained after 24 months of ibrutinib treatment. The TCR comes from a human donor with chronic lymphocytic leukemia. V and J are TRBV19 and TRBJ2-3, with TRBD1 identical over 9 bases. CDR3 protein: CASTKGTGYTDTQYF. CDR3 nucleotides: TGTGCCAGTACCAAAGGGACAGGGTACACAGATACGCAGTATTTT. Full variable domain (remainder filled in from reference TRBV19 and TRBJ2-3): DGGITQSPKYLFRKEGQNVTLSCEQNLNHDAMYWYRQDPGQGLRLIYYSQIVNDFQKGDIAEGYSVSREKKESFPLTVTSAQKNPTAFYLCASTKGTGYTDTQYFGPGTRLTVL.